The next 18 T cell receptor beta chains were all read from a single sample in a study of metastatic and nonmetastatic thyroid tumors. From the PCR reads, TCRdb re-called clones with MiXCR. The profile shows 3,700 or so clones, 35% of them singletons. Not a single patient had been given any form of treatment at any point before undergoing thyroid surgery. The specimen sequenced was adjacent normal tissue. The receptors were gathered from a female donor with papillary thyroid cancer or a benign thyroid nodule (not recorded which). Some clones in this sample may be carry-over from other donors' samples.

In its sample, this clone was seen a few times. The chain couples TRBV6-8 to TRBJ2-3, with 11 positions matching TRBD2. Germline CDR1 and CDR2: MNHGY and SAAAGT. The CDR3 spans 15 residues. V was pared by 5 bases and J by 3 bases, with 4 bases of the junction left unmatched. The CDR3 sequence is CASSLPSGRTDTQYF. CDR3 DNA sequence: TGTGCCAGCAGTCTACCTAGCGGGAGGACAGATACGCAGTATTTT.

The CDR3 loop is CASSYGGGGSGNTIYF. The CDR3 DNA reads as TGTGCCAGCAGTTACGGTGGGGGTGGCTCTGGAAACACCATATATTTT. This chain connects TRBV6-5 to TRBJ1-3; possible D gene TRBD1, 5 bases. V was cut by 2 bases and J by 0 bases, with 11 bases left in between. Germline lookup yields CDR1 MNHEY and CDR2 SVGAGI. The CDR3 sequence is 16 residues long.

This clone was counted once. This chain connects TRBV6-9 to TRBJ2-5; no firm D call. Trimming left V 3 bases short and J 3 bases short, with 2 bases between. The CDR3 consists of 11 residues. From germline, CDR1 is MNHGY and CDR2 SVAAGI. The CDR3 region has the DNA TGTGCCAGCAGTTACAAAGAGACCCAGTACTTC. This encodes CASSYKETQYF.

This clone turned up a few times. This sequence joins TRBV20-1 and TRBJ1-2; 7 bases fit TRBD1. V shed 0 bases, J shed 0 bases, and the junction held 10 bases outside the gene matches. This CDR3 has 17 residues. The germline CDR1 and CDR2 sequences are DFQATT and SNEGSKA (reference sequence). The CDR3 DNA is TGCAGTGCTAGAGATGAGGGACAGCCCTATTCTAACTATGGCTACACCTTC. This sequence encodes CSARDEGQPYSNYGYTF.

J is TRBJ1-5 and V is TRBV5-5; D call uncertain. CDR1 SGHKS and CDR2 YYEKEE come from the germline V gene (reference sequence). Trimming shortened V by 1 base and J by 0 bases, and 8 bases separated the two germline ends. This CDR3 is built from 15 residues. CDR3 DNA: TGTGCCAGCAGCTTGTTGGGATATAGCAATCAGCCCCAGCATTTT. It is translated as CASSLLGYSNQPQHF.

The sample holds a few counts of this clone. The chain employs TRBV27 and TRBJ2-7; D perhaps matches TRBD1 (6 bases). This CDR3 region has 15 residues. V shed 5 bases and J shed 4 bases, with 18 bases lying between them. Germline CDR1 reads MNHEY; CDR2 reads SMNVEV (reference sequence). The CDR3 DNA reads TGTGCCAGCAGTCAAATCAGGGGAATCAATTACGAGCAGTACTTC. Protein sequence: CASSQIRGINYEQYF.

This clone came up a few times. This sequence joins TRBV28 and TRBJ1-2; maybe TRBD1 (5 bases). The V end was cut by 6 bases, the J end by 2 bases, with 16 bases between. The CDR3 is 15 residues long. Per the germline V gene, CDR1 is MDHEN and CDR2 is SYDVKM. The CDR3 region has the DNA TGTGCCAGCAGCCCCCTCGGGGCATCGAACTATGGCTACACCTTC. This translates into CASSPLGASNYGYTF.

The chain combines TRBV20-1 with TRBJ2-7; TRBD2 matches at 8 bases. CDR3 length equals 12 residues. Germline CDR1 and CDR2: DFQATT and SNEGSKA (reference sequence). V lost 2 bases, J lost 9 bases, and 6 bases stayed unmatched. The CDR3 sequence: CSARPAGGGQYF. In nucleotides, the CDR3 is TGCAGTGCTAGACCGGCGGGAGGAGGGCAGTACTTC.

The chain is built from TRBV12-3 or TRBV12-4 and TRBJ1-6; TRBD1 might be the D (5 bases). Trimming took off 5 bases at V and 5 bases at J, with 13 bases between the two ends. This CDR3 is 15 amino acids long. The CDR3 DNA is TGTGCCAGCAGTACCAGGGTTCCGGATAATTCACCCCTCCACTTT. It is translated as CASSTRVPDNSPLHF.

This clone is deemed large. The chain combines TRBV11-2 with TRBJ2-7, with D maybe TRBD2 (6 bases). The CDR3 is 13 residues long. Germline CDR1 SGHAT, CDR2 FQNNGV. V lost 5 bases to trimming and J lost 1 base, with 9 bases between them. CDR3 in DNA: TGTGCCAGCAGCCCCGGGAGTTCCTACGAGCAGTACTTC. It yields the protein CASSPGSSYEQYF.

The chain couples TRBV12-3 or TRBV12-4 to TRBJ2-7; the D gene is possibly TRBD1 (6 bases). The CDR3 has 15 residues. V lost 1 base, J lost 5 bases, and 15 bases lay in between. The CDR3 region is CASSLGAGVNDEQYF. CDR3 DNA sequence: TGTGCCAGCAGTTTAGGGGCAGGGGTAAACGACGAGCAGTACTTC.

The V gene is TRBV18, the J gene TRBJ1-2; D perhaps matches TRBD1 (6 bases). V dropped 5 bases and J dropped 8 bases, with 12 bases sitting between them. The CDR3 covers 12 residues. Germline CDR1 and CDR2: KGHSH and LQKENI. For the CDR3, the DNA is TGTGCCAGCTCAGGGGGGGCGCTGGGCTACACCTTC. Translating it yields CASSGGALGYTF.

This chain connects TRBV2 to TRBJ2-2; possible D gene TRBD1, 6 bases. The CDR3 contains 14 residues. V dropped 6 bases and J dropped 7 bases, with 15 bases sitting between them. Germline V gene sequence: CDR1 SNHLY, CDR2 FYNNEI. The CDR3 DNA sequence: TGTGCCAGCAGGGGGGCGAGGGCCGGCGGGGAGCTGTTTTTT. Translating gives CASRGARAGGELFF.

This chain connects TRBV6-1 to TRBJ1-1; D gene ambiguous. The CDR3 length is 13 residues. V lost 10 bases to trimming and J lost 3 bases, with 15 bases between them. Germline CDR1 and CDR2: MNHNS and SASEGT. The CDR3 region has the DNA TGTGCCACCACGAACCGTAAGGACACTGAAGCTTTCTTT. This translates into CATTNRKDTEAFF.

The rearrangement joins TRBV30 to TRBJ1-2, with no clear D. The V gene's germline CDR1 is GTSNPN and CDR2 SVGIG (reference sequence). This CDR3 region has 11 residues. Trimming stripped 2 bases from V and 5 bases from J, with 6 bases between. The CDR3 region is CAWSLNYGYTF. The DNA for the CDR3 is TGTGCCTGGAGTCTAAATTATGGCTACACCTTC.

This clone was seen only a few times. The chain joins TRBV19 to TRBJ2-7; TRBD1 aligns across 8 bases. CDR1 is LNHDA, CDR2 SQIVND, per germline (reference sequence). V lost 3 bases, J lost 2 bases, and 6 bases stayed unmatched. The CDR3 length is 15 residues. This chain's CDR3 is CASSMFRGRTYEQYF. In DNA, the CDR3 is TGTGCCAGTAGTATGTTCAGGGGGCGAACCTACGAGCAGTACTTC. Supplemented by reference TRBV19 and TRBJ2-7, the full variable domain reads DGGITQSPKYLFRKEGQNVTLSCEQNLNHDAMYWYRQDPGQGLRLIYYSQIVNDFQKGDIAEGYSVSREKKESFPLTVTSAQKNPTAFYLCASSMFRGRTYEQYFGPGTRLTVT.

This clone has only a few counts. The chain carries TRBV12-3 or TRBV12-4 and TRBJ1-1; 7 bases are shared with TRBD1. V trimming: 1 base; J trimming: 1 base; junction bases outside the gene matches: 0. The CDR3 spans 14 residues. The CDR3 DNA sequence: TGTGCCAGCAGTTTAGGGACAGGGAACACTGAAGCTTTCTTT. Encoded protein: CASSLGTGNTEAFF.

The gene calls are TRBV6-1 and TRBJ2-7; D may be TRBD1 (5 bases). Trimming left V 5 bases short and J 7 bases short, with 9 bases between. CDR3 length equals 11 residues. Per germline, CDR1 MNHNS and CDR2 SASEGT. The CDR3 protein is CASSYRGEQYF. CDR3 nucleotides: TGTGCCAGCAGTTATAGGGGAGAGCAGTACTTC.